A single sample is the source of the 32 T cell receptor beta chains below, sequenced in a study of monozygotic twins with cystic fibrosis. Measured with immunoSEQ multiplex PCR; TCRdb has only the in-frame clones, and not every one. The top ten hold less than 0.95% of the sample, which has approximately 13,000 clones, 80% to 90% seen once. Sequencing was carried out using blood. These receptors were collected from a boy younger than 18 with cystic fibrosis.

The rearrangement joins TRBV28 to TRBJ2-3; D is unresolved. Germline loops: CDR1 MDHEN, CDR2 SYDVKM. Trimming cost V 4 bases and J 2 bases, with 13 bases left between them. The CDR3 sequence is 15 residues long. The CDR3 DNA is TGTGCCAGCAGTTGGAAGGAGATTAACACAGATACGCAGTATTTT. Translated, it gives CASSWKEINTDTQYF. Combining the CDR3 with reference TRBV28 and TRBJ2-3 gives the whole variable domain DVKVTQSSRYLVKRTGEKVFLECVQDMDHENMFWYRQDPGLGLRLIYFSYDVKMKEKGDIPEGYSVSREKKERFSLILESASTNQTSMYLCASSWKEINTDTQYFGPGTRLTVL.

This rearrangement joins TRBV4-1 to TRBJ2-4; 9 nucleotides match TRBD1. The CDR3 sequence is 14 residues long. Per germline, CDR1 MGHRA and CDR2 YSYEKL. V dropped 1 base and J dropped 8; count of bases not matched to a gene: 3. CDR3 amino acids: CASSQGTGEDIQYF. Here the CDR3 DNA reads TGCGCCAGCAGCCAAGGGACAGGGGAGGACATTCAGTACTTC.

The chain links TRBV5-1 to TRBJ2-5; maybe TRBD1 (6 bases). The germline V and J ends were trimmed by 0 bases and 5 bases, with 11 bases remaining between them. The germline gives CDR1 SGHRS, CDR2 YFSETQ. The CDR3 is made up of 14 amino acids. CDR3 region: CASSLGQARETQYF. CDR3 nucleotide sequence: TGCGCCAGCAGCTTGGGACAGGCCCGGGAGACCCAGTACTTC.

The chain recombines TRBV6-5 with TRBJ1-3; D gene unclear. Trimming shortened V by 10 bases and J by 0 bases, and 13 bases separated the two germline ends. Germline CDR1 reads MNHEY; CDR2 reads SVGAGI. CDR3 length equals 14 residues. CDR3 residues: CATTGGISGNTIYF. The CDR3 DNA reads TGTGCCACTACCGGCGGGATCTCTGGAAACACCATATATTTT.

CDR3: CASSQGEGNGYTF. The CDR3 nucleotides read TGCGCCAGCAGCCAAGGGGAGGGTAATGGCTACACCTTC. This chain uses TRBV4-1 with TRBJ1-2; no clear D gene. Trimming removed 1 base at V and 6 bases at J, with 9 bases between. Germline loops: CDR1 MGHRA, CDR2 YSYEKL. CDR3 length: 13 residues.

The chain is built from TRBV15 and TRBJ2-1; 8 bases align to TRBD2. The germline CDR1 and CDR2 sequences are LNHNV and YYDKDF (reference sequence). Trimming took 3 bases from V and 2 from J; bases not matched to a gene: 3. The CDR3 length is 15 residues. CDR3 protein: CATSSLLAAYNEQFF. The CDR3 DNA reads TGTGCCACCAGCAGCCTACTAGCGGCCTACAATGAGCAGTTCTTC. Based on the CDR3 plus reference TRBV15 and TRBJ2-1, the full variable domain is DAMVIQNPRYQVTQFGKPVTLSCSQTLNHNVMYWYQQKSSQAPKLLFHYYDKDFNNEADTPDNFQSRRPNTSFCFLDIRSPGLGDTAMYLCATSSLLAAYNEQFFGPGTRLTVL.

This chain uses TRBV29-1 with TRBJ1-4; TRBD1 matches at 12 bases. J lost 7 bases, V lost 5 bases, and 8 bases had no gene match. The CDR3 runs 15 residues. Germline V gene data show CDR1 as SQVTM and CDR2 as ANQGSEA. CDR3 coding DNA: TGCAGCGTTTCCCGGGACAGGGGGCGGCTTGAAAAACTGTTTTTT. Its translation is CSVSRDRGRLEKLFF.

V and J are TRBV5-8 and TRBJ2-1; 12 nucleotides align to TRBD2. The CDR3 loop spans 17 amino acids. Trimming took 7 bases from V and 4 from J; bases not matched to a gene: 12. Germline-derived CDR1 and CDR2 are SGHTS and YDEGEE. The CDR3 nucleotides read TGTGCCAGCGACAAGACTAGCGGGAGAAATTGGTACAATGAGCAGTTCTTC. Residues: CASDKTSGRNWYNEQFF.

The V gene is TRBV30, the J gene TRBJ1-3; weak D call: TRBD1 (5 bases). The CDR3 is 13 amino acids. Trimming pared 7 bases from V and 0 bases from J, leaving 10 bases between. Germline V gene sequence: CDR1 GTSNPN, CDR2 SVGIG (reference sequence). The CDR3 DNA reads as TGTGCCTCGGGGACCCGCTCTGGAAACACCATATATTTT. Encoded protein: CASGTRSGNTIYF.

This chain joins TRBV11-2 and TRBJ1-2; D is uncertain. V was shortened by 2 bases and J by 9 bases, with 13 bases between the two germline ends. The CDR3 extends over 13 amino acids. Germline V gene data show CDR1 as SGHAT and CDR2 as FQNNGV. This chain's CDR3 is CASSLLSHPRYTF. CDR3 DNA sequence: TGTGCCAGCAGCTTACTGTCCCACCCTCGCTACACCTTC. Complete variable domain (other parts from reference TRBV11-2 and TRBJ1-2): EAGVAQSPRYKIIEKRQSVAFWCNPISGHATLYWYQQILGQGPKLLIQFQNNGVVDDSQLPKDRFSAERLKGVDSTLKIQPAKLEDSAVYLCASSLLSHPRYTFGSGTRLTVV.

This chain uses TRBV7-2 with TRBJ1-2, with D hard to call. Germline V gene sequence: CDR1 SGHTA, CDR2 FQGNSA. The CDR3 totals 13 residues. The V and J ends lost 2 bases and 7 bases respectively, with 11 bases between them. This CDR3 reads CASSLTTIGGYTF. For the CDR3, the DNA is TGTGCCAGCAGCTTAACGACTATAGGTGGCTACACCTTC.

The chain has TRBV27 and TRBJ1-5; 10 positions agree with TRBD1. V shed 0 bases and J 7 bases; nucleotides not matched to a gene: 6. The CDR3 is made up of 16 amino acids. The germline V gene encodes CDR1 MNHEY and CDR2 SMNVEV (reference sequence). Here the CDR3 reads CASSLSGDRGRQPQHF. In DNA form, the CDR3 reads TGTGCCAGCAGTTTATCGGGGGACAGGGGTAGGCAGCCCCAGCATTTT.

The genes are TRBV5-6 and TRBJ2-7, with D perhaps matching TRBD2 (7 bases). V gave up 0 bases and J gave up 1 base, with 14 bases separating them. From germline, CDR1 is SGHDT and CDR2 YYEEEE. The CDR3 runs 16 residues. CDR3 sequence (DNA): TGTGCCAGCAGCTTGGAAAGGGGGGGCAAGTCCTACGAGCAGTACTTC. This encodes CASSLERGGKSYEQYF.

This clone occurred once. The rearrangement links TRBV13 to TRBJ2-3, with 7 bases fitting TRBD2. The CDR3 covers 16 residues. After removal of 3 bases from V and 3 bases from J, the junction contained 9 bases not matched to a gene. Germline V gives CDR1 PRHDT, CDR2 FYEKMQ (reference sequence). The CDR3 sequence: CASSFRGGSRTDTQYF. DNA for the CDR3: TGTGCCAGCAGCTTCCGGGGCGGGAGTAGGACAGATACGCAGTATTTT.

The chain carries TRBV2 and TRBJ2-3; a weak D match, TRBD1 (6 bases). V lost 7 bases to trimming and J lost 0 bases, with 17 bases between them. This CDR3 contains 16 residues. The germline gives CDR1 SNHLY, CDR2 FYNNEI. CDR3 DNA sequence: TGTGCCAGCACCCGAAGCAGGGGCACAAGCACAGATACGCAGTATTTT. Amino acids: CASTRSRGTSTDTQYF.

V is TRBV27 and J is TRBJ2-3, with 10 positions matching TRBD2. The CDR3 spans 14 residues. Germline trimming cut 5 bases from V and 6 bases from J; bases unmatched to any gene: 5. The germline gives CDR1 MNHEY, CDR2 SMNVEV (reference sequence). DNA of the CDR3: TGTGCCAGCAGTCTAGCGGGAGAAAGGGATACGCAGTATTTT. This translates into CASSLAGERDTQYF.

The chain carries TRBV5-1 and TRBJ2-5; D is perhaps TRBD1 or TRBD2 (5 bases each). Germline CDR1 and CDR2: SGHRS and YFSETQ. The CDR3 consists of 14 residues. Trimming cost V 0 bases and J 5 bases, with 11 bases left between them. CDR3 region: CASSLVGTGETQYF. For the CDR3, the DNA is TGCGCCAGCAGCTTGGTCGGGACCGGGGAGACCCAGTACTTC.

The gene calls are TRBV10-3 and TRBJ1-1; D is undetermined. The germline gives CDR1 ENHRY, CDR2 SYGVKD. Trimming took 3 bases from V and 0 from J, leaving 11 bases between them. This CDR3 is 15 amino acids long. CDR3 in DNA: TGTGCCATCAGTGAACGGTTAAACATGAACACTGAAGCTTTCTTT. Translating gives CAISERLNMNTEAFF.

The chain uses TRBV28 and TRBJ1-1; D gene unclear. The CDR3 has 13 amino acids. The germline V gene encodes CDR1 MDHEN and CDR2 SYDVKM. Between the trimmed V and J ends, which lost 1 base and 6 bases, there was a span of 9 bases. CDR3 amino acids: CASSLSGLAEAFF. CDR3 DNA: TGTGCCAGCAGTTTATCAGGTTTAGCTGAAGCTTTCTTT.

The V call is TRBV30, the J call TRBJ2-2; TRBD1 or TRBD2 may be the D gene (5 bases each). Between the trimmed V and J ends, which lost 2 bases and 4 bases, there was a span of 8 bases. The CDR3 sequence is 13 residues long. Looked up from germline, CDR1 is GTSNPN and CDR2 is SVGIG (reference sequence). DNA of the CDR3: TGTGCCTGGAGTCCAGGGAGCACCGGGGAGCTGTTTTTT. Its translation is CAWSPGSTGELFF.

The chain has TRBV30 and TRBJ1-5; 7 bases map to TRBD1. CDR1 and CDR2 from the germline V gene are GTSNPN and SVGIG (reference sequence). Trimming at V came to 4 bases and at J to 5 bases, leaving 14 bases not matched to a gene. The CDR3 contains 16 residues. CDR3 sequence (DNA): TGTGCCTGGAATTCGGCCAGACAGGGCTCTCATCAGCCCCAGCATTTT. It translates to CAWNSARQGSHQPQHF. Using reference TRBV30 and TRBJ1-5 for the parts outside the CDR3, the full variable domain is SQTIHQWPATLVQPVGSPLSLECTVEGTSNPNLYWYRQAAGRGLQLLFYSVGIGQISSEVPQNLSASRPQDRQFILSSKKLLLSDSGFYLCAWNSARQGSHQPQHFGDGTRLSIL.

The count of this clone is one. The chain uses TRBV15 and TRBJ2-1; TRBD2 matches at 10 bases. This CDR3 is built from 16 residues. V shed 1 base and J 4 bases; nucleotides not matched to a gene: 4. Per the germline V gene, CDR1 is LNHNV and CDR2 is YYDKDF (reference sequence). The CDR3 nucleotides read TGTGCCACCAGCAGAGCGGCTAGCGGGGGATACAATGAGCAGTTCTTC. Translated, it gives CATSRAASGGYNEQFF.

The rearrangement uses TRBV11-2 and TRBJ1-2; the match to TRBD1 covers 8 bases. Germline loops: CDR1 SGHAT, CDR2 FQNNGV. Unmatched junction bases numbered 10, after V lost 6 bases and J lost 4 bases. This CDR3 comprises 15 residues. CDR3: CASSQGQGMPYGYTF. The CDR3 coding sequence is TGTGCCAGCAGTCAAGGACAGGGCATGCCCTATGGCTACACCTTC.

V gene TRBV5-4 combines with J gene TRBJ2-5, with a possible D match to TRBD2 (6 bases). This CDR3 comprises 18 residues. The germline V and J ends were trimmed by 1 base and 7 bases, with 26 bases remaining between them. Germline V gene lookup returns CDR1 SGHNT and CDR2 YYREEE (reference sequence). CDR3 amino acids: CASSLWVAGKWGRLTQYF. The CDR3 DNA follows: TGTGCCAGCAGCTTGTGGGTGGCGGGGAAATGGGGTCGATTGACCCAGTACTTC. Full variable domain (remainder filled in from reference TRBV5-4 and TRBJ2-5): ETGVTQSPTHLIKTRGQQVTLRCSSQSGHNTVSWYQQALGQGPQFIFQYYREEENGRGNFPPRFSGLQFPNYSSELNVNALELDDSALYLCASSLWVAGKWGRLTQYFGPGTRLLVL.

The J gene is TRBJ1-1, the V gene TRBV9; a possible D gene is TRBD1 (6 bases). The CDR3 spans 13 residues. Per germline, CDR1 SGDLS and CDR2 YYNGEE. The V end was cut by 4 bases, the J end by 11 bases, with 18 bases between. CDR3 coding DNA: TGTGCCAGCAGCACAGGGTCAAGGGTGGAGGCTTTCTTT. It codes for CASSTGSRVEAFF.

V and J are TRBV5-4 and TRBJ1-1; D might be TRBD1 (5 bases). The CDR3 is 16 amino acids. CDR1 SGHNT and CDR2 YYREEE come from the germline V gene (reference sequence). The V end was cut by 1 base, the J end by 3 bases, with 16 bases between. The CDR3: CASSLSAGYGDTEAFF. DNA for the CDR3: TGTGCCAGCAGCTTGTCTGCAGGGTACGGGGACACTGAAGCTTTCTTT.

The chain joins TRBV19 to TRBJ1-2; D might be TRBD1 (5 bases). This CDR3 is built from 17 residues. Trimming took off 2 bases at V and 3 bases at J, with 19 bases between the two ends. CDR1 and CDR2 from the germline V gene are LNHDA and SQIVND (reference sequence). The CDR3 DNA is TGTGCCAGTAGTATAAAGGGGATAGACAGCCACCACTATGGCTACACCTTC. Translated, it gives CASSIKGIDSHHYGYTF.

CDR3 nucleotide sequence: TGTGCCAGCAGCTTCTTTGACAGGGGTGGGAACGAGCAGTACTTC. This translates into CASSFFDRGGNEQYF. This chain joins TRBV5-6 and TRBJ2-7, with 8 nucleotides matching TRBD1. V shed 2 bases, J shed 5 bases, and the junction held 9 bases outside the gene matches. The CDR3 contains 15 residues. The germline CDR1 and CDR2 sequences are SGHDT and YYEEEE.

DNA of the CDR3: TGTGCCAGCAGTGAACCGCTAGCGGGGGGCCCATTACAAGAGACCCAGTACTTC. It yields the protein CASSEPLAGGPLQETQYF. This chain connects TRBV6-1 to TRBJ2-5; TRBD2 matches 11 bases. Trimming at V came to 2 bases and at J to 2 bases, leaving 10 bases not matched to a gene. CDR3 length: 18 amino acids. CDR1 and CDR2 (germline): MNHNS, SASEGT.

The V call is TRBV7-3, the J call TRBJ2-1; TRBD1 agrees at 10 bases. V was clipped by 5 bases and J by 7 bases; unmatched bases: 23. The CDR3 consists of 20 residues. The germline CDR1 and CDR2 sequences are SGHTA and FQGTGA. CDR3 in DNA: TGTGCCAGCAGCCCGGGGACAGGGGAAGGGCACTACGGCAAGTTGAATGAGCAGTTCTTC. Protein: CASSPGTGEGHYGKLNEQFF.

The genes are TRBV28 and TRBJ1-2, with a tentative D call TRBD1 (6 bases). Germline assignment: CDR1 MDHEN and CDR2 SYDVKM. V lost 3 bases and J 8 bases, leaving 16 bases between the germline ends. The CDR3 has 14 amino acids. CDR3 DNA sequence: TGTGCCAGCAGTTTGGACAGCAACCTCCTAGGCTACACCTTC. It yields the protein CASSLDSNLLGYTF.

The V call is TRBV30, the J call TRBJ1-5; 9 bases line up with TRBD1. The ends lost 2 bases at V and 6 bases at J; junction bases unmatched: 2. The CDR3 runs 13 residues. CDR1 GTSNPN and CDR2 SVGIG come from the germline V gene (reference sequence). This CDR3 is CAWSRGQGQPQHF. CDR3 sequence (DNA): TGTGCCTGGAGTAGGGGACAGGGTCAGCCCCAGCATTTT.